This paragraph covers one T cell receptor beta chain sequence. Antigen unknown. This sample is part of a study of T cell responses to AZD1222 COVID-19 vaccine. Study results and caveats: Every sample of the repertoires postdated the peak T cell response. Seropositive AZD1222 recipients at baseline numbered only 6 or 7.

TCRdb keeps only in-frame clones here, not all; method: immunoSEQ multiplex PCR. This sample has around 100,000 clones; about 87% occur once, and the top ten carry 20%. The germline V gene has CDR1 LNHDA and CDR2 SQIVND (reference sequence). This CDR3 is built from 13 residues. Trimming stripped 7 bases from V and 6 bases from J, with 10 bases between. J is TRBJ1-6 and V is TRBV19; D gene uncertain. This sequence originates from an adult in good health. The sample was peripheral blood, taken on day 0 of AZD1222 vaccination. CDR3 sequence reads: CASMGRTNSPLHF. The CDR3 DNA sequence: TGTGCCAGTATGGGGAGAACTAATTCACCCCTCCACTTT.